The sequence of this T cell receptor (beta chain) was determined in a study of blood T cell repertoires in COVID-19. V lost 0 bases to trimming and J lost 6 bases, with 18 bases between them. Germline CDR1 reads LGHDT; CDR2 reads YNNKEL (reference sequence). The CDR3 loop spans 16 amino acids. This table comes from immunoSEQ multiplex PCR, and its TCRdb copy is limited to in-frame clones, with some not included. The table records about 140,000 clones, roughly 76% of them present only once. Input material: peripheral blood. J is TRBJ2-7 and V is TRBV3-1 (or the pseudogene TRBV3-2); unclear D gene. This clonotype was sampled from a man older than 75 with acute or convalescent COVID-19. The DNA for the CDR3 is TGTGCCAGCAGCCAAGATCGTTCCGGGTATTTCACCGAGCAGTACTTC. This codes for CASSQDRSGYFTEQYF.